Following are 21 T cell receptor beta chains from one sample sequenced in a study of neurological immune-mediated disorders. One entry per CDR3 protein, called by TCRdb with MiXCR from the 5' RACE reads. This repertoire shows around 60,000 distinct CDR3 sequences, roughly 3.5% found once; its top ten account for 7.1%. Source material: PBMCs. The receptor set was obtained from a woman in her sixties or seventies with multiple sclerosis.

This clonotype was seen many times. The CDR3 sequence is CASSLWASGSGQETQYF. CDR3 nucleotides: TGCGCCAGCAGCTTGTGGGCTAGCGGGAGTGGGCAAGAGACCCAGTACTTC. J is TRBJ2-5 and V is TRBV5-1; TRBD2 aligns across 10 bases. Germline assignment: CDR1 SGHRS and CDR2 YFSETQ. This CDR3 is 17 amino acids long. The V segment lost 1 base and the J segment 2 bases; nucleotides outside the gene matches: 8.

Many counts were recorded for this clonotype. As DNA, the CDR3 is TGTGCCATTCCCAGGGACAGGGAAAGATGTGGCTACACCTTC. Translation gives CAIPRDRERCGYTF. The rearrangement links TRBV21-1 to TRBJ1-2; the table's TRBD1 call for D was not verified on the DNA. TRBV21-1 is given as a pseudogene. The CDR3 has 14 residues.

This clonotype appeared many times. V is TRBV20-1 and J is TRBJ1-6, with unresolved D. CDR3 size: 14 residues. Trimming pared 6 bases from V and 2 bases from J, leaving 11 bases between. Per the germline V gene, CDR1 is DFQATT and CDR2 is SNEGSKA (reference sequence). CDR3 DNA: TGCAGTGCCCAGATACAGACCTATAATTCACCCCTCCACTTT. Translating gives CSAQIQTYNSPLHF.

Ten or more counts support this clonotype. The chain recombines TRBV7-6 with TRBJ1-6; 7 bases align to TRBD1. Germline-derived CDR1 and CDR2 are SGHVS and FNYEAQ. J was trimmed by 6 bases and V by 4 bases; bases with no gene match: 3. This CDR3 region has 14 residues. CDR3 DNA sequence: TGTGCCAGCAGCTCGGGACAGCTTAATTCACCCCTCCACTTT. This gives the protein CASSSGQLNSPLHF.

The gene calls are TRBV20-1 and TRBJ2-5, with D uncertain. The CDR3 covers 13 residues. Trimming took 8 bases from V and 5 from J, leaving 18 bases between them. Germline V gives CDR1 DFQATT, CDR2 SNEGSKA (reference sequence). The CDR3 loop reads CSNLAQSLETQYF. The CDR3 coding sequence is TGCAGTAATCTGGCCCAGTCCCTCGAGACCCAGTACTTC.

This clonotype was seen many times. The chain joins TRBV20-1 to TRBJ2-3; 7 nucleotides match TRBD2. Germline V gene data show CDR1 as DFQATT and CDR2 as SNEGSKA (reference sequence). The CDR3 contains 14 residues. Trimming removed 3 bases from V and 1 base from J; junction bases left unmatched: 4. Here the CDR3 reads CSASWAGGTDTQYF. The CDR3 DNA follows: TGCAGTGCTAGTTGGGCGGGAGGCACAGATACGCAGTATTTT.

This clonotype appeared many times. The chain employs TRBV2 and TRBJ2-3; D is unresolved. The CDR3 is 12 residues long. V gave up 8 bases and J gave up 0 bases, with 6 bases separating them. CDR1 and CDR2 (germline): SNHLY, FYNNEI. The CDR3 DNA sequence: TGTGCCAGCGAACAGAGCACAGATACGCAGTATTTT. The encoded protein is CASEQSTDTQYF.

This clonotype has ten or more counts. The chain is built from TRBV14 and TRBJ1-2, with TRBD1 as a possible D gene (5 bases). V lost 1 base and J 4 bases, leaving 19 bases between the germline ends. Germline V lookup: CDR1 SGHDN, CDR2 FVKESK. CDR3 length equals 17 residues. This CDR3 reads CASSQGEGYPFPYGYTF. The CDR3 DNA reads TGTGCCAGCAGCCAAGGAGAGGGGTACCCTTTTCCCTATGGCTACACCTTC.

This clonotype was seen many times. The CDR3 sequence: CASSSNLAGVYEQYF. DNA of the CDR3: TGTGCCAGCAGTTCAAACCTAGCGGGAGTTTACGAGCAGTACTTC. The chain joins TRBV28 to TRBJ2-7; the match to TRBD2 covers 10 bases. Germline V CDR1 and CDR2: MDHEN, SYDVKM. Trimming at V came to 4 bases and at J to 4 bases, leaving 7 bases not matched to a gene. This CDR3 has 15 residues.

This clonotype was counted many times. The V gene is TRBV20-1, the J gene TRBJ2-1; 8 bases match TRBD1. Looked up from germline, CDR1 is DFQATT and CDR2 is SNEGSKA (reference sequence). This CDR3 is built from 17 residues. V lost 2 bases to trimming and J lost 4 bases; unmatched junction nucleotides: 13. The CDR3 DNA follows: TGCAGTGCTAGATTAAGACCGGGACAGGCAACTTACAATGAGCAGTTCTTC. Its translation: CSARLRPGQATYNEQFF.

There are a few counts of this clonotype. The chain joins TRBV20-1 to TRBJ2-3; D unclear. The CDR3 is 13 amino acids. Trimming removed 1 base from V and 8 bases from J, with 13 bases in between. In germline, CDR1 is DFQATT, CDR2 SNEGSKA (reference sequence). The CDR3 DNA follows: TGCAGTGCTAGAGCCCAATCCTCGGTTACGCAGTATTTT. It specifies CSARAQSSVTQYF.

This clonotype was observed many times. The chain links TRBV7-2 to TRBJ2-3; D gene ambiguous. CDR1 is SGHTA, CDR2 FQGNSA, per germline. The CDR3 spans 12 residues. With 5 bases removed from V and 5 bases from J, the gap between germline ends came to 8 bases. In nucleotides, the CDR3 is TGTGCCAGCAGCCCCTCGCTAGATACGCAGTATTTT. Encoded protein: CASSPSLDTQYF.

This clonotype was found many times. The chain carries TRBV7-2 and TRBJ2-1; D perhaps matches TRBD2 (6 bases). This CDR3 is built from 16 residues. Germline CDR1 and CDR2: SGHTA and FQGNSA. V dropped 4 bases and J dropped 6 bases, with 19 bases sitting between them. The CDR3 here is CASSSEGLRSFNEQFF. DNA of the CDR3: TGTGCCAGCAGCTCCGAAGGACTACGGTCTTTCAATGAGCAGTTCTTC.

This clonotype was seen ten or more times. V gene TRBV7-2 combines with J gene TRBJ2-7; no clear D. Germline V gives CDR1 SGHTA, CDR2 FQGNSA. The CDR3 covers 14 residues. V lost 1 base, J lost 3 bases, and 10 bases lay in between. CDR3 sequence: CASSLVRENYEQYF. The CDR3 DNA follows: TGTGCCAGCAGCTTAGTAAGAGAAAACTACGAGCAGTACTTC.

This clonotype has at least ten counts. The rearrangement joins TRBV28 to TRBJ2-5; 7 bases line up with TRBD2. Germline CDR1 and CDR2: MDHEN and SYDVKM. The junction had 6 bases not matched to a gene; V was cut back by 6 bases and J by 2 bases. The CDR3 is 14 amino acids. The CDR3 region has the DNA TGTGCCAGCAGGGCGGGAGCGGAACAAGAGACCCAGTACTTC. Protein: CASRAGAEQETQYF.

This clonotype was seen repeatedly, ten times or more. The J gene is TRBJ1-2, the V gene TRBV28; unclear D gene. Germline loops: CDR1 MDHEN, CDR2 SYDVKM. The V and J ends lost 10 bases and 1 base respectively, with 13 bases between them. The CDR3 loop spans 13 amino acids. CDR3 sequence reads: CANLSRYNYGYTF. The CDR3 DNA sequence: TGTGCCAACCTCAGCCGATATAACTATGGCTACACCTTC.

Ten or more counts support this clonotype. V gene TRBV6-6 combines with J gene TRBJ1-3; TRBD1 matches 7 bases. Germline V CDR1 and CDR2: MNHNY, SVGAGI (reference sequence). Unmatched junction bases numbered 4, after V lost 4 bases and J lost 4 bases. This CDR3 is built from 14 residues. Here the CDR3 reads CASSLGTEGNTIYF. The CDR3 DNA is TGTGCCAGCAGTTTGGGGACAGAAGGAAACACCATATATTTT.

This clonotype was counted at least ten times. This chain links TRBV7-9 with TRBJ1-1; D is undetermined. Germline lookup yields CDR1 SEHNR and CDR2 FQNEAQ (reference sequence). Trimming cost V 5 bases and J 6 bases, with 10 bases left between them. The CDR3 is made up of 12 amino acids. CDR3 sequence (DNA): TGTGCCAGCAGCCTCGGGAGGGCTGAAGCTTTCTTT. Amino acid sequence: CASSLGRAEAFF.

This clonotype was picked up many times. A junction end diverges from the germline sequence, so it may reflect a read error. V is TRBV20-1 and J is TRBJ1-5; weak D call: TRBD1 (5 bases). The CDR3 has 12 amino acids. CDR1 is DFQATT, CDR2 SNEGSKA, per germline (reference sequence). The CDR3 protein is CSARAGNKTQNF. CDR3 DNA: TGCAGTGCTAGAGCAGGGAATAAGACCCAGAATTTT.

This clonotype was seen at least ten times. The rearrangement uses TRBV10-3 and TRBJ2-5, with 9 bases fitting TRBD2. CDR1 and CDR2 from the germline V gene are ENHRY and SYGVKD. This CDR3 contains 18 residues. The J segment lost 4 bases and the V segment lost 3 bases, leaving 15 bases of the junction unmatched. The CDR3 reads CAISEEGSGRGRRETQYF. The CDR3 DNA is TGTGCCATCAGTGAAGAGGGTAGCGGGAGAGGGAGGAGAGAGACCCAGTACTTC.

This clonotype was counted many times. This chain connects TRBV5-1 to TRBJ2-5, with D possibly matching TRBD1 (6 bases). Trimming took off 0 bases at V and 9 bases at J, with 21 bases between the two ends. Germline V lookup: CDR1 SGHRS, CDR2 YFSETQ. The CDR3 is 16 amino acids. The DNA for the CDR3 is TGCGCCAGCAGCTTGGAAGGGGGACATCGGTCGTCGGCCCAGTACTTC. This sequence encodes CASSLEGGHRSSAQYF.